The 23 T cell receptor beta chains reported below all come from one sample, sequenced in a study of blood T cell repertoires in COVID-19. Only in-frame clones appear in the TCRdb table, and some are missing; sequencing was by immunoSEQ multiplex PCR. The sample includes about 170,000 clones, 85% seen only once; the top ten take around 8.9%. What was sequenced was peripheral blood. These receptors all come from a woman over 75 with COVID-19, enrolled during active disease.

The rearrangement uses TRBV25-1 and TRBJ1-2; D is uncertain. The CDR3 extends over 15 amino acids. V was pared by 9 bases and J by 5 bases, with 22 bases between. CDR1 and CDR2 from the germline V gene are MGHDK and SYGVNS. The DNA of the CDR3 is TGTGCCAGTTCTAGCCCCGGGGTTCCCGTTTATGGCTACACCTTC. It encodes CASSSPGVPVYGYTF.

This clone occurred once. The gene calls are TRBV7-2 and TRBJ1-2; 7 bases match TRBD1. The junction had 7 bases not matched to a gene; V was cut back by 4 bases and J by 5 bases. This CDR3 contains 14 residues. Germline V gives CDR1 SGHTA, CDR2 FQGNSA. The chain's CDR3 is CASSSGDRAYGYTF. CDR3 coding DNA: TGTGCCAGCAGCTCAGGCGACAGGGCTTATGGCTACACCTTC.

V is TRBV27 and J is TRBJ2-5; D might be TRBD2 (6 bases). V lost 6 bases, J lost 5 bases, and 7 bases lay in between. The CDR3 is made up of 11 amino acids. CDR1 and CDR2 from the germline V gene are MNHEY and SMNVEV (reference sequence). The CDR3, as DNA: TGTGCCAGCAGGGCGGGGGAGACCCAGTACTTC. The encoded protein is CASRAGETQYF.

In DNA form, the CDR3 reads TGTGCAAGTCGCTTAGCGAGAGGGACAGGGGGCAGGAATGAGCAGTTCTTC. As protein: CASRLARGTGGRNEQFF. This chain connects TRBV12-2 to TRBJ2-1; the D segment call TRBD1 is taken from the table without a DNA check. TRBV12-2 represents a pseudogene. The CDR3 runs to 17 residues.

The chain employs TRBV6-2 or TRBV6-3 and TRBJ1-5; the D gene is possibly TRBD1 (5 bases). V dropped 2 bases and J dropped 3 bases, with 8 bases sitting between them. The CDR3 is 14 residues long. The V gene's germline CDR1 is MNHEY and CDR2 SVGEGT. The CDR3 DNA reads TGTGCCAGCAGTTACCGACAGTACAATCAGCCCCAGCATTTT. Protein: CASSYRQYNQPQHF.

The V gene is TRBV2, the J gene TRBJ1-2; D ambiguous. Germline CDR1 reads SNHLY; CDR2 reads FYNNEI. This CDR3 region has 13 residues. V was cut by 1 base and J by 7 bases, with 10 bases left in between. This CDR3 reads CASSEGARSGYTF. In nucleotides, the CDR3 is TGTGCCAGCAGTGAAGGAGCGAGATCTGGCTACACCTTC.

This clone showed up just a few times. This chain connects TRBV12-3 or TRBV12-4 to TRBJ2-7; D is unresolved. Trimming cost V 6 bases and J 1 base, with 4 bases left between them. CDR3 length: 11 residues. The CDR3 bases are TGTGCCAGCAGGGAGTCCTACGAGCAGTACTTC. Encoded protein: CASRESYEQYF.

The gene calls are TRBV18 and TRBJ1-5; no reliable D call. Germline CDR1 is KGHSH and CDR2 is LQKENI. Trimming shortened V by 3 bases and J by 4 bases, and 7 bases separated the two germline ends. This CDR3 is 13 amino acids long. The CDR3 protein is CASSPQKNQPQHF. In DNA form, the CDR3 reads TGTGCCAGCTCACCCCAGAAGAATCAGCCCCAGCATTTT.

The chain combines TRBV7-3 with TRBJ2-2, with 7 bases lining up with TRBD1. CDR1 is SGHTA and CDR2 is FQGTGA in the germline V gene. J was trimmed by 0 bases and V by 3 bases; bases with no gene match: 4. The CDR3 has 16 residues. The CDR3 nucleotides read TGTGCCAGCAGCTTGTTAGGGGGCGCGAACACCGGGGAGCTGTTTTTT. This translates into CASSLLGGANTGELFF.

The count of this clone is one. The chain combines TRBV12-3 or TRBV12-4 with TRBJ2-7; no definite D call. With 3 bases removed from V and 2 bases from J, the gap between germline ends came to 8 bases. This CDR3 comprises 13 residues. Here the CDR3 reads CASSLRHTYEQYF. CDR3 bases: TGTGCCAGCAGTTTGCGGCACACCTACGAGCAGTACTTC.

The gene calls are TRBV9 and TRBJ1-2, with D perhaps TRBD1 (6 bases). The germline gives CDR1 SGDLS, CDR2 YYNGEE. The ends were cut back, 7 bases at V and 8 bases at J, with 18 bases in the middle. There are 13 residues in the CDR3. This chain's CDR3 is CASGSGAHGGYTF. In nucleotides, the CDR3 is TGTGCCAGCGGTTCAGGGGCTCACGGGGGCTACACCTTC.

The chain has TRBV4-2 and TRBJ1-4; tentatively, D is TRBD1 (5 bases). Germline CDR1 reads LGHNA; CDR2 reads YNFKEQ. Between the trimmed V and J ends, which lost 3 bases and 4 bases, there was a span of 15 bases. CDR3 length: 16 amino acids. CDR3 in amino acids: CASSQAAQGGNEKLFF. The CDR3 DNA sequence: TGTGCCAGCAGCCAGGCCGCTCAGGGAGGTAATGAAAAACTGTTTTTT.

The CDR3 DNA reads TGCGCCAGCAGTACGTTTGCGGGGAGCATGAACACTGAAGCTTTCTTT. It encodes CASSTFAGSMNTEAFF. J is TRBJ1-1 and V is TRBV5-1; D gene uncertain. The CDR3 spans 16 residues. The germline V and J ends were trimmed by 5 bases and 0 bases, with 17 bases remaining between them. In germline, CDR1 is SGHRS, CDR2 YFSETQ.

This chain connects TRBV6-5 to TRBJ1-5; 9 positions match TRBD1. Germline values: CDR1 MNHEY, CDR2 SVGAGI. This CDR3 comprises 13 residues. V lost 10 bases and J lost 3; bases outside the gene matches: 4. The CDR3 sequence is CATRDRVNQPQHF. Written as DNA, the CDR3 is TGTGCCACCCGGGACAGGGTCAATCAGCCCCAGCATTTT.

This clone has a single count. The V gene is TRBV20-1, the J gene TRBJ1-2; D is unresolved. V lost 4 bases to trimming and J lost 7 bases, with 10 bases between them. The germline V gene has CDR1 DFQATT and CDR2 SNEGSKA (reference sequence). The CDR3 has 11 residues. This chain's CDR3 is CSATWFGGYTF. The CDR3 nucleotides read TGCAGTGCTACTTGGTTCGGTGGCTACACCTTC.

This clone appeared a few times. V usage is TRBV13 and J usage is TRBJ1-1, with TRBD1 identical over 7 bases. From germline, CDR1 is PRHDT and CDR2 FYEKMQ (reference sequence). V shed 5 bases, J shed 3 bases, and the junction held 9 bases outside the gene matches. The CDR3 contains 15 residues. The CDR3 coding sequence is TGTGCCAGCAGCCCAAGGACAGGTCGCGACACTGAAGCTTTCTTT. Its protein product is CASSPRTGRDTEAFF.

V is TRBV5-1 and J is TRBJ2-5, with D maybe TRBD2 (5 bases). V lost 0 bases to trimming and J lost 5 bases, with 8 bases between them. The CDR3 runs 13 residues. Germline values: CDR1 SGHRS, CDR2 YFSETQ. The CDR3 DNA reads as TGCGCCAGCAGCTTGGAAGGACTTGAGACCCAGTACTTC. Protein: CASSLEGLETQYF.

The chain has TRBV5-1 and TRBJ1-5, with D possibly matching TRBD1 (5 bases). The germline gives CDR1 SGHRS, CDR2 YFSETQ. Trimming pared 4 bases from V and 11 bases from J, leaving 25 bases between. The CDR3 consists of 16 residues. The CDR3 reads CASSRGRVTISMAQHF. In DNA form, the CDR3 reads TGCGCCAGCAGCAGAGGCAGGGTTACGATAAGTATGGCCCAGCATTTT.

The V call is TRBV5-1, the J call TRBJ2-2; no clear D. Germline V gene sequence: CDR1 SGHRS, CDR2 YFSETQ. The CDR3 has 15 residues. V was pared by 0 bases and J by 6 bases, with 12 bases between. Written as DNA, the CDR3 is TGCGCCAGCAGCTTGGGGCAAGTTAACGCCGGGGAGCTGTTTTTT. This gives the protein CASSLGQVNAGELFF.

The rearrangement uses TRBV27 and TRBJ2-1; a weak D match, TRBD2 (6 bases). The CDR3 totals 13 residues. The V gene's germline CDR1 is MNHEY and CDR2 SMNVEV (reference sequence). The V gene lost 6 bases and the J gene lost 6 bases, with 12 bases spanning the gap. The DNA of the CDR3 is TGTGCCAGCAGGCGGGGAAGCGGCAATGAGCAGTTCTTC. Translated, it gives CASRRGSGNEQFF.

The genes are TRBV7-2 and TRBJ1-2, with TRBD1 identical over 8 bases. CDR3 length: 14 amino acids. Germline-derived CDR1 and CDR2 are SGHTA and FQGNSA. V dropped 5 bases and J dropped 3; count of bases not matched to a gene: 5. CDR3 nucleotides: TGTGCCAGCAGCCGGACAGGGAGTTACTATGGCTACACCTTC. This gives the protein CASSRTGSYYGYTF. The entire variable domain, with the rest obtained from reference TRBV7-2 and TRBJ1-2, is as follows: GAGVSQSPSNKVTEKGKDVELRCDPISGHTALYWYRQSLGQGLEFLIYFQGNSAPDKSGLPSDRFSAERTGGSVSTLTIQRTQQEDSAVYLCASSRTGSYYGYTFGSGTRLTVV.

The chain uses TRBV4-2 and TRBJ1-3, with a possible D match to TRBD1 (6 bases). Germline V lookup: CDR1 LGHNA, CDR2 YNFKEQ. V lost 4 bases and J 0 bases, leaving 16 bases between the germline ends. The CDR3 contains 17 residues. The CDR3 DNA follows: TGTGCCAGCAGCCTAGATAGTGGGGGCCTCTCTGGAAACACCATATATTTT. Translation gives CASSLDSGGLSGNTIYF.

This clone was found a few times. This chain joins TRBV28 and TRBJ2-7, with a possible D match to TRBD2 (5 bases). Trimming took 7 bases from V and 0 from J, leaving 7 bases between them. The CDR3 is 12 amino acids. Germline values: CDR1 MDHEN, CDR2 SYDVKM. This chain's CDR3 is CASKAGSYEQYF. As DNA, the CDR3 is TGTGCCAGCAAGGCGGGCTCCTACGAGCAGTACTTC.